The present TCR beta chain was sequenced within a study of immune evolution from preneoplasia to lung adenocarcinoma. The study's findings and limits: Top clone share appeared to fall from AAH through AIS, MIA, adenocarcinoma.

Libraries were prepared by immunoSEQ multiplex PCR; TCRdb keeps only in-frame clonotypes and omits some of them. Among around 11,000 clones, more than 65% were seen once, and the ten largest hold 1.7%. On this clone: What it binds is not known.

This CDR3 is built from 16 residues. Germline V gene sequence: CDR1 LNHDA, CDR2 SQIVND (reference sequence). V was trimmed by 4 bases and J by 5 bases, leaving 20 bases between them. This TCR was sampled from a person aged 70 to 80 with lung adenocarcinoma. This chain joins TRBV19 and TRBJ2-5; D may match TRBD1 or TRBD2 (6 bases each). Sequences were obtained from FFPE minimally invasive lung adenocarcinoma tissue. The CDR3 loop reads CASSTGLRGWFETQYF. The CDR3 region has the DNA TGTGCCAGTAGTACGGGACTCAGGGGCTGGTTTGAGACCCAGTACTTC.